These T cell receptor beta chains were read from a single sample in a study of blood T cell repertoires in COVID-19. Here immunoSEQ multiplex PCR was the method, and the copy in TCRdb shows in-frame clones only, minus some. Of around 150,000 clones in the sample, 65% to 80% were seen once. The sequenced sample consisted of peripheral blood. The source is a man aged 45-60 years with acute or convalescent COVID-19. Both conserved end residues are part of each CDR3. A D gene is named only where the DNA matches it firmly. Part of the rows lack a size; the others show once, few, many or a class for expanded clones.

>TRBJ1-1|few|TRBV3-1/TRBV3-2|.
TGTGCCAGCAGCCAACCATCAGGGATAGAGGACGCTGAAGCTTTCTTT
CASSQPSGIEDAEAFF
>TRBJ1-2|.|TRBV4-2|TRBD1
TGTGCCAGCAGCGAAGGGGGCGCCGATTATGGCTACACCTTC
CASSEGGADYGYTF
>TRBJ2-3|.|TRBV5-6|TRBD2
TGTGCCAGCACCTCCTCGGGGGGGGCAGATACGCAGTATTTT
CASTSSGGADTQYF
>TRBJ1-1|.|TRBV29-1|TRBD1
TGCAGCGTCGGGACAGGGTTGAACACTGAAGCTTTCTTT
CSVGTGLNTEAFF
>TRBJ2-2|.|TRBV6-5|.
TGTGCCAGCAGTATTCGGACAGCTACCACCGGGGAGCTGTTTTTT
CASSIRTATTGELFF
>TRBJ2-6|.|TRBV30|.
TGTGCCTGGAGTAGGGGCAGGGGGGCCTCTGGGGCCAACGTCCTGACTTTC
CAWSRGRGASGANVLTF
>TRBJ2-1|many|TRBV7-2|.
TGTGCCAGCAGCTCGACTAGAGACAATGAGCAGTTCTTC
CASSSTRDNEQFF
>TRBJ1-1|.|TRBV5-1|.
TGCGCCAGCAGCTTGGTCGGGGTATCGAACACTGAAGCTTTCTTT
CASSLVGVSNTEAFF
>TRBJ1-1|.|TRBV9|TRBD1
TGTGCCAGCAGCCCTTCGAGGGGGCGAGATACTTTCTTT
CASSPSRGRDTFF
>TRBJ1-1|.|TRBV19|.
TGTGCCAGCTCTTTGGGCAGGAACACTGAAGCTTTCTTT
CASSLGRNTEAFF
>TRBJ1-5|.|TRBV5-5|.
TGTGCCAGCAGCTTGGCGGGAGGAAATCAGCCCCAGCATTTT
CASSLAGGNQPQHF
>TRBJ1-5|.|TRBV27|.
TGTGCCAGCAGAACTATTCAGGGTGGTAATCAGCCCCAGCATTTT
CASRTIQGGNQPQHF
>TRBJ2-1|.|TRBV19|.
TGTGCCAGTAGTATAGGTGTCCGGACTGGTTACAATGAGCAGTTCTTC
CASSIGVRTGYNEQFF
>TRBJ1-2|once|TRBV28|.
TGTGCCAGCAGTCCGTCCGGACAGTTTGGCGCTGGCTACACCTTC
CASSPSGQFGAGYTF
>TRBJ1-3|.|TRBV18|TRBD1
TGTGCCAGCTCACCATTACAACAGGGGCCGGGAAACACCATATATTTT
CASSPLQQGPGNTIYF
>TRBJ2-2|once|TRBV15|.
TGTGCCACCAGCACCTCTGGCCGGGAGCCATTTTTT
CATSTSGREPFF
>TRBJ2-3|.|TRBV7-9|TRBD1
TGTGCCAGCAGCCGACAGGGAGATGGGAATACGCAGTATTTT
CASSRQGDGNTQYF
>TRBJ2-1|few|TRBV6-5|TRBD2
TGTGCCAGCAGTTACCGGGGGGGCGCCCGGAATGAGCAGTTCTTC
CASSYRGGARNEQFF